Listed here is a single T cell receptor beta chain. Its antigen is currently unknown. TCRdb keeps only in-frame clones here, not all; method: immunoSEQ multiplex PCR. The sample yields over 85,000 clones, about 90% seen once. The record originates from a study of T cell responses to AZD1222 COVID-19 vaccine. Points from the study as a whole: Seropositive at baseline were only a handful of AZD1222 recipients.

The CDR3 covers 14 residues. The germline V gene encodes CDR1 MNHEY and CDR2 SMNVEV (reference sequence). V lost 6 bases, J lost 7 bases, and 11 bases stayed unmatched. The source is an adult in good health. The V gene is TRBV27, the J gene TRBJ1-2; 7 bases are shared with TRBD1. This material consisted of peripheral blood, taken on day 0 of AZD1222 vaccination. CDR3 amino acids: CASSPDRRGSGYTF. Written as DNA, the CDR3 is TGTGCCAGCAGCCCGGACAGGAGGGGTTCTGGCTACACCTTC.